The TCR beta chain under discussion was sequenced for a study of cytotoxic CD8 clonotypes in ibrutinib-treated CLL. Study findings and constraints: Researchers report that baseline clonality outpaced age-matched healthy donors and tracked circulating CD8+ T-cell counts.

As for this clone: Antigen: not known.

Clones were read by immunoSEQ multiplex PCR, and TCRdb kept only the in-frame ones, dropping some. The sample lists roughly 300,000 clones; roughly three quarters were seen once. This specimen was PBMCs, taken at disease progression, from a patient treated with ibrutinib. The sequence was collected from a human donor with chronic lymphocytic leukemia.

CDR3 in amino acids: CASGASKYNSPLHF. CDR3 sequence (DNA): TGTGCCAGCGGAGCCTCGAAGTATAATTCACCCCTCCACTTT. The chain has TRBV6-1 and TRBJ1-6; no reliable D call. V dropped 8 bases and J dropped 4 bases, with 12 bases sitting between them. The CDR3 is made up of 14 amino acids. Looked up from germline, CDR1 is MNHNS and CDR2 is SASEGT.